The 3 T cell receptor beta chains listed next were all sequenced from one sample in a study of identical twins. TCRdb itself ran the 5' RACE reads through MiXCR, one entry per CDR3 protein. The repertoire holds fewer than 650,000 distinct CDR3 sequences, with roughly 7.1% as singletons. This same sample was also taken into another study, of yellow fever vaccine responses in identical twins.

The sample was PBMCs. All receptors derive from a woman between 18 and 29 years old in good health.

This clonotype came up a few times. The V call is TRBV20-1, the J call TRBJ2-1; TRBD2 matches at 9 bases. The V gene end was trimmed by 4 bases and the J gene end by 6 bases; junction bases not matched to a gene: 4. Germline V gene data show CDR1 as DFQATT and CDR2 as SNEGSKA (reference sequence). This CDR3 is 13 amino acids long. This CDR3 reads CSATSGAVNEQFF. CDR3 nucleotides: TGCAGTGCTACTAGCGGGGCGGTCAATGAGCAGTTCTTC.

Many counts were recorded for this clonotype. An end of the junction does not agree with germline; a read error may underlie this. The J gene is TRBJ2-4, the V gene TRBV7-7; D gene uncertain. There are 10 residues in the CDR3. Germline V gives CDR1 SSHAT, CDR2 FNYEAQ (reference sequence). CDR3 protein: CASSPNLQYF. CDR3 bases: TGTGCCAGCAGCCCAAACCTTCAGTACTTC.

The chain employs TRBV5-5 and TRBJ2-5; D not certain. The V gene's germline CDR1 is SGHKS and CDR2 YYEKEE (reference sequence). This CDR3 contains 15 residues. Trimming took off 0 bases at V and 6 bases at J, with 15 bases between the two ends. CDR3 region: CASSLGLGVAKTQYF. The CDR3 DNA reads TGTGCCAGCAGCTTGGGGCTTGGGGTCGCGAAGACCCAGTACTTC.